Included here is one T cell receptor (beta chain) sequence, with context. The germline gene is not matched at one end of the junction; a read error may be the cause. TCRdb reprocessed the 5' RACE reads with MiXCR, giving one entry per CDR3 protein. The table has some 590,000 distinct CDR3 sequences, over 8.5% seen once. The data derive from a study of identical twins. Germline lookup yields CDR1 MNHEY and CDR2 SMNVEV (reference sequence). CDR3 length: 13 residues. The data also belong to a second study, concerning yellow fever vaccine responses in identical twins.

The chain is built from TRBV27 and TRBJ2-3; weak D call: TRBD1 (6 bases). The source is a woman between 18 and 30 years old in good health. The sequenced sample consisted of PBMCs. CDR3 sequence: CTSSFQGRWTQYF. DNA for the CDR3: TGTACCAGCAGTTTTCAGGGGCGGTGGACGCAGTATTTT.